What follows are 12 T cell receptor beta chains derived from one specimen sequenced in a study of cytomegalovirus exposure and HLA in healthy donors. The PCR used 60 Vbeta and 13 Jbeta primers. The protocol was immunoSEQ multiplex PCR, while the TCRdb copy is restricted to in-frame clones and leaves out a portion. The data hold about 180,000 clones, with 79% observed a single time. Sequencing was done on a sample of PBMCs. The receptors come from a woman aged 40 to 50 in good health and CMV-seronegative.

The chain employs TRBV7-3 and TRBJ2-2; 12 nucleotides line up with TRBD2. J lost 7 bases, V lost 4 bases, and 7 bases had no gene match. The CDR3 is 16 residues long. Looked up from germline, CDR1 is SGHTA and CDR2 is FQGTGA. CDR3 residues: CASSSPTSGSHGELFF. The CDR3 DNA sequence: TGTGCCAGCAGCTCCCCGACTAGCGGGAGCCACGGGGAGCTGTTTTTT. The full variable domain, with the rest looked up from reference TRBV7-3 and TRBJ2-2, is GAGVSQTPSNKVTEKGKYVELRCDPISGHTALYWYRQSLGQGPEFLIYFQGTGAADDSGLPNDRFFAVRPEGSVSTLKIQRTERGDSAVYLCASSSPTSGSHGELFFGEGSRLTVL.

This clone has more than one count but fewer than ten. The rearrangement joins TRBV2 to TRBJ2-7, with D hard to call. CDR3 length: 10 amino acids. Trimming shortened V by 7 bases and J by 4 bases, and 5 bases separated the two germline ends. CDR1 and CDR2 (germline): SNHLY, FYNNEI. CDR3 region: CASILYEQYF. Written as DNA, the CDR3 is TGTGCCAGCATACTGTACGAGCAGTACTTC.

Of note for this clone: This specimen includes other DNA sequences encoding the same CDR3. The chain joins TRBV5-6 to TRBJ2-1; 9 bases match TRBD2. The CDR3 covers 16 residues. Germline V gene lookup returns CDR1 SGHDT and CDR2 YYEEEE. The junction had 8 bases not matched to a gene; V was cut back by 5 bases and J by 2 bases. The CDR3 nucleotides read TGTGCCAGCAGGTCTCTAGCGGGACTGACCTACAATGAGCAGTTCTTC. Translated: CASRSLAGLTYNEQFF.

The CDR3 reads CASSPGLAGGQETQYF. The CDR3 DNA follows: TGTGCCAGCAGCCCTGGACTAGCGGGGGGCCAAGAGACCCAGTACTTC. The chain uses TRBV14 and TRBJ2-5, with TRBD2 matching over 14 bases. The J segment lost 1 base and the V segment lost 4 bases, leaving 2 bases of the junction unmatched. The CDR3 totals 16 residues. Germline V gene data show CDR1 as SGHDN and CDR2 as FVKESK.

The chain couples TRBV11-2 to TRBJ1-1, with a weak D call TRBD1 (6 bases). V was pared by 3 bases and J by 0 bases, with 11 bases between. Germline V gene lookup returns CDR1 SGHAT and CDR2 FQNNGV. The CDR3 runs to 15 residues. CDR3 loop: CASSLGARLNTEAFF. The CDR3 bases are TGTGCCAGCAGCTTGGGGGCTCGTTTGAACACTGAAGCTTTCTTT.

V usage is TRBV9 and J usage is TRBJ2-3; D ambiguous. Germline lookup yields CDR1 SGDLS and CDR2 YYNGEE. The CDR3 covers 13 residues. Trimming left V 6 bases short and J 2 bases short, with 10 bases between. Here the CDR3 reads CASTPINTDTQYF. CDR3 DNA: TGTGCCAGCACTCCTATAAACACAGATACGCAGTATTTT.

CDR3 region: CASSPWLGDTDTQYF. CDR3 bases: TGTGCCAGCAGCCCTTGGCTAGGCGACACAGATACGCAGTATTTT. This chain connects TRBV7-9 to TRBJ2-3; the D is unclear. The V and J ends lost 5 bases and 2 bases respectively, with 14 bases between them. Per the germline V gene, CDR1 is SEHNR and CDR2 is FQNEAQ (reference sequence). The CDR3 is 15 amino acids.

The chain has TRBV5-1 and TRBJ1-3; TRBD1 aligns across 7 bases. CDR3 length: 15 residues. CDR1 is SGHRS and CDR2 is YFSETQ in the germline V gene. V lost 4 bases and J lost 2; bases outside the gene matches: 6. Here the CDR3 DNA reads TGCGCCAGCAGCGCAGGGGGGAGCGCTGGAAACACCATATATTTT. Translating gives CASSAGGSAGNTIYF. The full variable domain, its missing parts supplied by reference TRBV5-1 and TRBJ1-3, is KAGVTQTPRYLIKTRGQQVTLSCSPISGHRSVSWYQQTPGQGLQFLFEYFSETQRNKGNFPGRFSGRQFSNSRSEMNVSTLELGDSALYLCASSAGGSAGNTIYFGEGSWLTVV.

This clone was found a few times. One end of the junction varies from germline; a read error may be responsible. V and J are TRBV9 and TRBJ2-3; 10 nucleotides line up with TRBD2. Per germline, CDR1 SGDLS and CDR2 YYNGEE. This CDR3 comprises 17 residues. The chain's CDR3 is CASSVADSSGSKDTQYF. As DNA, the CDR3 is TGTGCCAGCAGCGTAGCCGACTCTAGCGGGAGCAAAGATACGCAGTATTTT.

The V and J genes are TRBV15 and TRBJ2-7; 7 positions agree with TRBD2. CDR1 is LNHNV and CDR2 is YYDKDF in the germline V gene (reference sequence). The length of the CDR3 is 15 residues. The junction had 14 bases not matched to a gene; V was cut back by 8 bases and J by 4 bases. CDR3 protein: CATAAGGRAAYEQYF. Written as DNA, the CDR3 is TGTGCCACCGCTGCAGGAGGGAGGGCCGCGTACGAGCAGTACTTC.

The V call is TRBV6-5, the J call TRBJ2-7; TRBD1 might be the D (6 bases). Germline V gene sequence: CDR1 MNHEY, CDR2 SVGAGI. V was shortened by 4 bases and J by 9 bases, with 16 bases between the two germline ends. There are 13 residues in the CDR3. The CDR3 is CASSSGQGGWQYF. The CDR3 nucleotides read TGTGCCAGCAGTTCGGGACAAGGTGGATGGCAGTACTTC.

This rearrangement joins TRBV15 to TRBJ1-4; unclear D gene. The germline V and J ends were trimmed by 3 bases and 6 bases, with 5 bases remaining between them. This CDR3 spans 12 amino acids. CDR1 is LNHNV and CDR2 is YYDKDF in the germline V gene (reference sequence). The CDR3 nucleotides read TGTGCCACCAGCAGGAGGGATGAAAAACTGTTTTTT. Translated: CATSRRDEKLFF.